What follows are 2 T cell receptor beta chains derived from one specimen sequenced in a study of PD-1 blockade in classical Hodgkin lymphoma. Indicated time point: cycle 4 day 1 (C4D1), after less than 7 weeks of nivolumab. Each patient's relapse followed autologous stem cell transplantation, and brentuximab vedotin exposure varied. The protocol was immunoSEQ multiplex PCR, while the TCRdb copy is restricted to in-frame clones and leaves out a portion. This table holds approximately 90,000 clones, approximately 83% found once. The sample here was peripheral blood mononuclear cells (PBMCs), taken before the fourth cycle of nivolumab. All receptors derive from a human donor with classical Hodgkin lymphoma.

This clone was seen only once. The chain recombines TRBV5-1 with TRBJ2-3, with TRBD1 matching 7 bases. CDR3 size: 14 residues. In germline, CDR1 is SGHRS, CDR2 YFSETQ. V was pared by 5 bases and J by 0 bases, with 3 bases of the junction left unmatched. CDR3 nucleotides: TGCGCCAGCAGTGGGGGACAGAGCACAGATACGCAGTATTTT. It is translated as CASSGGQSTDTQYF. Full variable domain (rest looked up from reference TRBV5-1 and TRBJ2-3): KAGVTQTPRYLIKTRGQQVTLSCSPISGHRSVSWYQQTPGQGLQFLFEYFSETQRNKGNFPGRFSGRQFSNSRSEMNVSTLELGDSALYLCASSGGQSTDTQYFGPGTRLTVL.

The chain recombines TRBV30 with TRBJ2-1; possible D gene TRBD2, 6 bases. V dropped 3 bases and J dropped 1 base, with 13 bases sitting between them. The V gene's germline CDR1 is GTSNPN and CDR2 SVGIG (reference sequence). The CDR3 covers 15 residues. This CDR3 reads CAWSDGGPSYNEQFF. The CDR3 DNA follows: TGTGCCTGGAGCGACGGAGGGCCGTCCTACAATGAGCAGTTCTTC.